This T cell receptor beta chain was captured in a study of response to subunit inactivated influenza vaccine. Using its own MiXCR run on the RT-PCR reads, TCRdb lists one record per CDR3 protein. The data hold hundreds of thousands of distinct CDR3 sequences, with 22% observed a single time. Concerning this clonotype itself: The antigen is unknown.

Findings and limits, study-wide: The authors put forward the suggestion that each seasonal influenza vaccination may bring in only a limited number of new T cells.

The CDR3 extends over 14 amino acids. V was trimmed by 7 bases and J by 1 base, leaving 14 bases between them. Germline V gene sequence: CDR1 MGHRA, CDR2 YSYEKL. The chain combines TRBV4-1 with TRBJ2-7; D ambiguous. The sequencing used PBMCs from blood, collected approximately 20 months after vaccination. This TCR derives from a man in his fifties or sixties who received an inactivated influenza vaccine. The CDR3 DNA is TGCGCCAGCACCCTATCGTCTGAGTCCTACGAGCAGTACTTC. It yields the protein CASTLSSESYEQYF.